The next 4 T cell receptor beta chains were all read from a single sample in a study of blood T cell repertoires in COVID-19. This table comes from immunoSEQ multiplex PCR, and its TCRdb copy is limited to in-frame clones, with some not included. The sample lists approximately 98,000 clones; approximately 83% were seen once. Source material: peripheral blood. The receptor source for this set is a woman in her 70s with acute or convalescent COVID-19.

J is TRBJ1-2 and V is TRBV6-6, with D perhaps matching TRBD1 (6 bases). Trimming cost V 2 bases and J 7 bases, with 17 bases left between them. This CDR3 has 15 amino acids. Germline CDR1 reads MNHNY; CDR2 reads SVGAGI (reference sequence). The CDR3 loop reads CASSYPYGTISGYTF. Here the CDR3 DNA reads TGTGCCAGCAGTTACCCATATGGGACAATTAGTGGCTACACCTTC.

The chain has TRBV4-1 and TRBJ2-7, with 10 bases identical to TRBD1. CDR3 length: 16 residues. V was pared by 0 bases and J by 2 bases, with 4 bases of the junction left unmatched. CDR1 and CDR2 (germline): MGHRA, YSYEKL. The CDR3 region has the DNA TGCGCCAGCAGCCAAGAGGGAGGACAGGGGGCCTACGAGCAGTACTTC. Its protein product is CASSQEGGQGAYEQYF.

The CDR3 protein is CATSRGADYGYTF. The CDR3 DNA reads as TGTGCCACCAGCAGAGGGGCAGACTATGGCTACACCTTC. This chain joins TRBV15 and TRBJ1-2, with D unresolved. Germline lookup yields CDR1 LNHNV and CDR2 YYDKDF (reference sequence). The CDR3 is 13 residues long. V lost 1 base and J 3 bases, leaving 6 bases between the germline ends.

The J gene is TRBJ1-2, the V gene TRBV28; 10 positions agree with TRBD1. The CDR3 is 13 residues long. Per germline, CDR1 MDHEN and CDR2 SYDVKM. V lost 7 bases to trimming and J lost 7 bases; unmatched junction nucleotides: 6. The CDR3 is CASIRTGGRGYTF. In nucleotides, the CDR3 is TGTGCCAGCATCAGGACAGGGGGACGTGGCTACACCTTC.